A selection of T cell receptor beta chains follows, all from one sample in a study of PD-1 blockade in classical Hodgkin lymphoma. Repertoires were generated with immunoSEQ multiplex PCR, while TCRdb's copy carries only in-frame clones and drops some. The sample carries roughly 150,000 clones, about four fifths recorded once. Sequenced material: peripheral blood mononuclear cells (PBMCs), taken before the second cycle of nivolumab. The receptor set was obtained from a human donor with classical Hodgkin lymphoma. CDR3s include the opening cysteine and the closing phenylalanine or tryptophan. The D gene is left open where the match is weak. A row's size may be missing; if present it is once, few, many or a size class.

>TRBV5-4|TRBJ2-5|NA|NA
CASSLVPGKTQYF
TGTGCCAGCAGCTTGGTTCCGGGGAAGACCCAGTACTTC
>TRBV7-7|TRBJ2-1|NA|NA
CASSLEAGTEQFF
TGTGCCAGCAGCTTAGAGGCGGGGACTGAGCAGTTCTTC
>TRBV5-4|TRBJ2-5|NA|NA
CASSQDWRAGDGETQYF
TGTGCCAGCAGCCAAGATTGGCGGGCAGGGGATGGAGAGACCCAGTACTTC
>TRBV18|TRBJ2-7|NA|NA
CASSKTRGGDYEQYF
TGTGCCAGCTCCAAGACTAGAGGAGGGGACTACGAGCAGTACTTC
>TRBV7-7|TRBJ2-2|NA|NA
CASSLAGVTGELFF
TGTGCTAGCAGCTTAGCCGGGGTCACCGGGGAGCTGTTTTTT
>TRBV5-1|TRBJ1-2|TRBD1|NA
CASSLGQGDVRGYTF
TGCGCCAGCAGCCTTGGACAGGGGGATGTGCGGGGCTACACCTTC
>TRBV18|TRBJ1-5|TRBD1|NA
CASSTGTGGGQPQHF
TGTGCCAGCTCAACCGGGACAGGGGGCGGGCAGCCCCAGCATTTT
>TRBV6-6|TRBJ1-2|TRBD1|NA
CASSYSAGGYGYTF
TGTGCCAGCAGTTACTCTGCAGGGGGCTATGGCTACACCTTC
>TRBV19|TRBJ2-1|NA|NA
CAVGSYNEQFF
TGTGCCGTCGGATCCTACAATGAGCAGTTCTTC
>TRBV7-2|TRBJ2-3|NA|NA
CASTPVRGTDTQYF
TGTGCCAGCACTCCGGTTCGGGGCACAGATACGCAGTATTTT
>TRBV18|TRBJ1-4|NA|NA
CASSPSRATNEKLFF
TGTGCCAGCTCACCTTCGCGGGCAACTAATGAAAAACTGTTTTTT
>TRBV25-1|TRBJ2-7|NA|few
CASSEPAGRLYEQYF
TGTGCCAGCAGTGAACCCGCTGGACGGCTCTACGAGCAGTACTTC
>TRBV7-2|TRBJ1-5|NA|NA
CASSLPPNQPQHF
TGTGCCAGCAGCTTACCCCCGAATCAGCCCCAGCATTTT
>TRBV2|TRBJ1-5|TRBD1|NA
CASSADRPSNQPQHF
TGTGCCAGCAGCGCGGACAGGCCTAGCAATCAGCCCCAGCATTTT
>TRBV7-2|TRBJ1-3|NA|NA
CASSSQGPRSGNTIYF
TGTGCCAGCAGCTCCCAGGGACCCCGCTCTGGAAACACCATATATTTT
>TRBV19|TRBJ2-7|TRBD2|NA
CASSRTSGFGSYEQYF
TGTGCCAGTAGTCGGACTAGCGGGTTTGGCTCCTACGAGCAGTACTTC
>TRBV4-2|TRBJ2-3|TRBD2|NA
CASSQRTSGRTDTQYF
TGTGCCAGCAGCCAACGGACTAGCGGACGCACAGATACGCAGTATTTT
>TRBV10-3|TRBJ2-1|TRBD2|once
CAISARGTSGDEQFF
TGTGCCATCAGTGCTCGGGGGACTAGCGGGGATGAGCAGTTCTTC
>TRBV4-1|TRBJ2-2|TRBD2|NA
CASSRTSGLQNANTGELFF
TGCGCCAGCAGCCGGACTAGCGGTCTACAAAACGCGAACACCGGGGAGCTGTTTTTT
>TRBV7-3|TRBJ2-1|NA|NA
CASSLRGWVDEQFF
TGTGCCAGCAGCTTAAGAGGGTGGGTTGATGAGCAGTTCTTC
>TRBV19|TRBJ1-5|NA|NA
CASSMGRVSNQPQHF
TGTGCCAGTAGTATGGGGAGGGTGAGCAATCAGCCCCAGCATTTT
>TRBV28|TRBJ1-5|NA|NA
CASSLFPGRQPQHF
TGTGCCAGCAGTTTATTTCCGGGAAGGCAGCCCCAGCATTTT
>TRBV5-6|TRBJ1-1|NA|NA
CASSSYRSRTEILTEAFF
TGTGCCAGCAGCTCTTACAGATCCCGGACAGAAATCCTCACTGAAGCTTTCTTT
>TRBV25-1|TRBJ2-3|TRBD2|NA
CASSELAGARTDTQYF
TGTGCCAGCAGTGAATTGGCGGGAGCACGGACAGATACGCAGTATTTT
>TRBV6-5|TRBJ1-6|NA|NA
CASREPGSSPLHF
TGTGCCAGCAGAGAACCAGGGAGTTCACCCCTCCACTTT
>TRBV6-5|TRBJ1-4|TRBD1|NA
CASRTGGSEKLFF
TGTGCCAGCAGGACAGGGGGAAGTGAAAAACTGTTTTTT